These T cell receptor beta chains were read from a single sample in a study of cytomegalovirus exposure and HLA in healthy donors. Clones were sequenced by immunoSEQ multiplex PCR, and TCRdb holds only the in-frame ones, with some missing. The sample shows around 250,000 clones, 90% of them seen only once. Sequenced sample: PBMCs. These receptors came from a woman between 18 and 30 years old in good health and CMV-seronegative. CDR3s include the opening cysteine and the closing phenylalanine or tryptophan. A D gene is named only where the DNA matches it firmly. Expanded clones are given a class, and other clones once, few, many or no size at all.

clone_size: .; v_call: TRBV10-3; j_call: TRBJ1-1; d_call: TRBD1; cdr3_aa: CAIKDPEQGATEAFF; cdr3_nt: TGTGCCATCAAGGACCCGGAACAGGGGGCAACTGAAGCTTTCTTT
clone_size: .; v_call: TRBV2; j_call: TRBJ1-2; d_call: TRBD1; cdr3_aa: CASRRGQGANYGYTF; cdr3_nt: TGTGCCAGCAGGAGGGGACAGGGAGCTAACTATGGCTACACCTTC
clone_size: .; v_call: TRBV2; j_call: TRBJ1-2; d_call: TRBD1; cdr3_aa: CASRAGGNGYTF; cdr3_nt: TGTGCCAGCAGAGCAGGGGGCAATGGCTACACCTTC
clone_size: .; v_call: TRBV7-2; j_call: TRBJ2-3; d_call: .; cdr3_aa: CASSLAGRISTDTQYF; cdr3_nt: TGTGCCAGCAGCTTAGCGGGCCGGATTTCCACAGATACGCAGTATTTT
clone_size: .; v_call: TRBV28; j_call: TRBJ1-1; d_call: .; cdr3_aa: CASSFWATEAFF; cdr3_nt: TGTGCCAGCAGTTTCTGGGCAACTGAAGCTTTCTTT
clone_size: few; v_call: TRBV29-1; j_call: TRBJ2-1; d_call: TRBD1; cdr3_aa: CSAGQGGDEQFF; cdr3_nt: TGCAGCGCGGGACAGGGTGGCGATGAGCAGTTCTTC
clone_size: .; v_call: TRBV4-1; j_call: TRBJ2-2; d_call: .; cdr3_aa: CASSQDLSMSWSRGEYTGELFF; cdr3_nt: TGCGCCAGCAGCCAAGATCTCTCCATGAGTTGGTCCAGGGGGGAGTACACCGGGGAGCTGTTTTTT
clone_size: .; v_call: TRBV7-8; j_call: TRBJ2-7; d_call: .; cdr3_aa: CASRQDRVLEQYF; cdr3_nt: TGTGCCAGCAGACAGGACCGCGTACTGGAGCAGTACTTC
clone_size: once; v_call: TRBV2; j_call: TRBJ1-2; d_call: TRBD1; cdr3_aa: CASSPDRGGYTF; cdr3_nt: TGTGCCAGCAGTCCTGACAGGGGGGGCTACACCTTC
clone_size: .; v_call: TRBV7-8; j_call: TRBJ2-1; d_call: TRBD1; cdr3_aa: CASSLGQGNEQFF; cdr3_nt: TGTGCCAGCAGCTTAGGACAGGGTAATGAGCAGTTCTTC
clone_size: .; v_call: TRBV30; j_call: TRBJ2-3; d_call: .; cdr3_aa: CAWSPQEVGRQYF; cdr3_nt: TGTGCCTGGAGTCCCCAGGAGGTGGGCAGGCAGTATTTT
clone_size: .; v_call: TRBV18; j_call: TRBJ1-4; d_call: .; cdr3_aa: CASSLRQAYGEKLFF; cdr3_nt: TGTGCCAGCTCACTCAGACAGGCGTATGGAGAAAAACTGTTTTTT
clone_size: .; v_call: TRBV6-5; j_call: TRBJ1-1; d_call: TRBD1; cdr3_aa: CASSRQGNTEAFF; cdr3_nt: TGTGCCAGCAGTCGACAGGGGAACACTGAAGCTTTCTTT